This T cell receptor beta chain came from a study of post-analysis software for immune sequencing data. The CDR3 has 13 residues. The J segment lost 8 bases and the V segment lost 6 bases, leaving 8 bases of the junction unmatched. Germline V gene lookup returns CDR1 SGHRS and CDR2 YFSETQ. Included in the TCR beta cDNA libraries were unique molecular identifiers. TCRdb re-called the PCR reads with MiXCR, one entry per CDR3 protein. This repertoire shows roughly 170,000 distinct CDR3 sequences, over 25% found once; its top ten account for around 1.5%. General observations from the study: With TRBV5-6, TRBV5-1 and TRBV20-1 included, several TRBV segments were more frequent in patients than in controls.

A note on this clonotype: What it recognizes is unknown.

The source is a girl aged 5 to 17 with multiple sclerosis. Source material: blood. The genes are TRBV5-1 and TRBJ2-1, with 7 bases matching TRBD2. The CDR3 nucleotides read TGCGCCAGCATGGGGCGGGAGTACTATGAGCAGTTCTTC. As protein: CASMGREYYEQFF.